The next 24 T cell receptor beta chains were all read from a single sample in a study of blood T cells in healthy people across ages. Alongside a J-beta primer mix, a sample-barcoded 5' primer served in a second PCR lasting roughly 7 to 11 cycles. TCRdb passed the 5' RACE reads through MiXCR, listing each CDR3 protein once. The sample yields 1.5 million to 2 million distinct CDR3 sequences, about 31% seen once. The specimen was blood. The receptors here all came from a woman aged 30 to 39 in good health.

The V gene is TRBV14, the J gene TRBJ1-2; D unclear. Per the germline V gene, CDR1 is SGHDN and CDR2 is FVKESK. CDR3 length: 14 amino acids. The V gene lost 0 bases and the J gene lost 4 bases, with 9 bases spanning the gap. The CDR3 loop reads CASSQEWGGYGYTF. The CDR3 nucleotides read TGTGCCAGCAGCCAAGAATGGGGTGGCTATGGCTACACCTTC.

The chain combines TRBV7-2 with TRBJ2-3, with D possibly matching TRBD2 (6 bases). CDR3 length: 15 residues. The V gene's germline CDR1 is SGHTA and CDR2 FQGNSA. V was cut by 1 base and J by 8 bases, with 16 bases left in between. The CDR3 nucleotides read TGTGCCAGCAGCTTAGATCTTGGGGGGAGTAGTACGCAGTATTTT. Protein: CASSLDLGGSSTQYF.

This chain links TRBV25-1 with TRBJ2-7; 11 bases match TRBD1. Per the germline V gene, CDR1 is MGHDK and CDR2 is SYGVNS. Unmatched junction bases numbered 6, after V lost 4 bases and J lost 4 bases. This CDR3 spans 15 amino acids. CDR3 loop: CASSGAGTGGYEQYF. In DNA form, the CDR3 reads TGTGCCAGCAGTGGAGCCGGGACAGGGGGTTACGAGCAGTACTTC.

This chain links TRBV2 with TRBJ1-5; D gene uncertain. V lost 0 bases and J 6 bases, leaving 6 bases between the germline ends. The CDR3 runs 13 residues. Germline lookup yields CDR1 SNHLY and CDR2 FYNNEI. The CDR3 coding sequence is TGTGCCAGCAGTGAAGCAGTAGGTCAGCCCCAGCATTTT. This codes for CASSEAVGQPQHF.

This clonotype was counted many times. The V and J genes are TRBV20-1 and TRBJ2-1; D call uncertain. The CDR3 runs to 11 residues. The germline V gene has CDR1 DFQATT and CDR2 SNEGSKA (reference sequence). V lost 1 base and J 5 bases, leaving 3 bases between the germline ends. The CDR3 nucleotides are TGCAGTGCTAGAGGGGACAATGAGCAGTTCTTC. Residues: CSARGDNEQFF.

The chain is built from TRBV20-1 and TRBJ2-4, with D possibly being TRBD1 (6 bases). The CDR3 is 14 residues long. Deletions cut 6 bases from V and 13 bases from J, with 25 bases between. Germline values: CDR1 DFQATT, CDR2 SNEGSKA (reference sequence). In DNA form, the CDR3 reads TGCAGTGCCACCAGGGGTTCACGGGGCAATGAGCAGTACTTC. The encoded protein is CSATRGSRGNEQYF.

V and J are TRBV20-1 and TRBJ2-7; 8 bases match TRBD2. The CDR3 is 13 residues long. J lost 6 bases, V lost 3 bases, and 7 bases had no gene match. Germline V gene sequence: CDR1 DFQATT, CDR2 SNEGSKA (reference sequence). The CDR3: CSASSSGRSEQYF. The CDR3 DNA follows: TGCAGTGCTAGTTCTAGCGGGCGTTCCGAGCAGTACTTC.

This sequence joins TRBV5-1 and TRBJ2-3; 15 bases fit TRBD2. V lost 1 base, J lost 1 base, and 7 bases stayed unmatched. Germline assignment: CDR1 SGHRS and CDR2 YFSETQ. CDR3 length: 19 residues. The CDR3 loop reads CASSLTGTSGRMGTDTQYF. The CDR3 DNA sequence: TGCGCCAGCAGCTTGACCGGGACTAGCGGGAGGATGGGCACAGATACGCAGTATTTT. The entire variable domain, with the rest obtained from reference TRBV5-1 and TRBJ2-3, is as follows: KAGVTQTPRYLIKTRGQQVTLSCSPISGHRSVSWYQQTPGQGLQFLFEYFSETQRNKGNFPGRFSGRQFSNSRSEMNVSTLELGDSALYLCASSLTGTSGRMGTDTQYFGPGTRLTVL.

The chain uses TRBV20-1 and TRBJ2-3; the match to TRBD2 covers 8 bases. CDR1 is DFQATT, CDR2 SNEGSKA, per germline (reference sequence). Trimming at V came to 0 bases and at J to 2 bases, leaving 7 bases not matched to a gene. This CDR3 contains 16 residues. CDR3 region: CSARDLPSGHTDTQYF. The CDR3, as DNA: TGCAGTGCTAGAGATCTCCCTAGCGGGCACACAGATACGCAGTATTTT.

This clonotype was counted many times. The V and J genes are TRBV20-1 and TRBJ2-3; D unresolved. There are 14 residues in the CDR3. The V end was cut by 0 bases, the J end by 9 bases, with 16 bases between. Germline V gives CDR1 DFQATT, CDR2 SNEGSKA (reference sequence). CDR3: CSARDSSDLFTQYF. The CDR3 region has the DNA TGCAGTGCTAGAGATTCATCCGACTTGTTCACGCAGTATTTT.

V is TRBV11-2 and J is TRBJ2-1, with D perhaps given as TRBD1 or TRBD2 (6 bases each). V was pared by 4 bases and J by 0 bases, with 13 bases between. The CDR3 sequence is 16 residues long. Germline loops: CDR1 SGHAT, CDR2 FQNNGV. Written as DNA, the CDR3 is TGTGCCAGCAGCTCAATGGGGGGCGCCTCCTACAATGAGCAGTTCTTC. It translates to CASSSMGGASYNEQFF. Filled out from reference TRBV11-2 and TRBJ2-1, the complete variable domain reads EAGVAQSPRYKIIEKRQSVAFWCNPISGHATLYWYQQILGQGPKLLIQFQNNGVVDDSQLPKDRFSAERLKGVDSTLKIQPAKLEDSAVYLCASSSMGGASYNEQFFGPGTRLTVL.

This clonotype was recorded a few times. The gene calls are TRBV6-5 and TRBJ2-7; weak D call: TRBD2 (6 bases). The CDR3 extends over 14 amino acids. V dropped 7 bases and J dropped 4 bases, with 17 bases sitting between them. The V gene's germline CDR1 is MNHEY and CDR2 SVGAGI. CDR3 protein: CASKEAGGFYEQYF. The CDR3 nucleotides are TGTGCCAGCAAAGAGGCCGGAGGGTTTTACGAGCAGTACTTC.

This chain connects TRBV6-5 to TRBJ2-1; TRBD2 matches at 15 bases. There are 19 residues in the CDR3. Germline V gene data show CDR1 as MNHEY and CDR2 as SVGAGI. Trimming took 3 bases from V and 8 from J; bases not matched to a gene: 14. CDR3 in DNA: TGTGCCAGCAGTTATGGGCAAGGACTAGCGGGAGGGCCTTTTCATGAGCAGTTCTTC. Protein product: CASSYGQGLAGGPFHEQFF.

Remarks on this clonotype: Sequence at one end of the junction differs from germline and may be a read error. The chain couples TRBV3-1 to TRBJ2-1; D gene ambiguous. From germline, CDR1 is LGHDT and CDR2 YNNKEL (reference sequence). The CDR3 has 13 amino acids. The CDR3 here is CASSQGFYNGQFF. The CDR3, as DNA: TGTGCCAGCAGCCAGGGGTTTTACAATGGGCAGTTCTTC.

CDR3 sequence (DNA): TGTGCCAGCAGCTTAGCGGGAGGGAAACACTACAATGAGCAGTTCTTC. Encoded protein: CASSLAGGKHYNEQFF. The chain has TRBV11-1 and TRBJ2-1, with 7 bases fitting TRBD2. Germline V gene data show CDR1 as SGHAT and CDR2 as FQDESV (reference sequence). Unmatched junction bases numbered 5, after V lost 0 bases and J lost 3 bases. The CDR3 extends over 16 amino acids. Full variable domain (missing parts from reference TRBV11-1 and TRBJ2-1): EAEVAQSPRYKITEKSQAVAFWCDPISGHATLYWYRQILGQGPELLVQFQDESVVDDSQLPKDRFSAERLKGVDSTLKIQPAELGDSAMYLCASSLAGGKHYNEQFFGPGTRLTVL.

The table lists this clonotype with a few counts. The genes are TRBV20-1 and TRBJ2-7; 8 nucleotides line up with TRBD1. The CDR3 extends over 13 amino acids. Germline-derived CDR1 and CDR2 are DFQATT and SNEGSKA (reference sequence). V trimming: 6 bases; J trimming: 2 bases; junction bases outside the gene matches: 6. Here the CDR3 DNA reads TGCAGTGCCCGGGACAGGCGTGCCTACGAGCAGTACTTC. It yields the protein CSARDRRAYEQYF.

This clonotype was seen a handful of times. The CDR3 reads CASRVLAGGLTDTQYF. The CDR3, as DNA: TGTGCCAGCAGAGTACTAGCGGGGGGGTTGACAGATACGCAGTATTTT. V is TRBV11-2 and J is TRBJ2-3; 13 bases map to TRBD2. The CDR3 consists of 16 residues. V lost 6 bases and J lost 3; bases outside the gene matches: 6. CDR1 SGHAT and CDR2 FQNNGV come from the germline V gene.

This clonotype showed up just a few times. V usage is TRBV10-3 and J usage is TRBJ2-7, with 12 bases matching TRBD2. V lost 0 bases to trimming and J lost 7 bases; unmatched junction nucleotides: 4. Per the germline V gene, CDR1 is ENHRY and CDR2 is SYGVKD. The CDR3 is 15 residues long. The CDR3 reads CAISESTSGGKEQYF. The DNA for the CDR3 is TGTGCCATCAGTGAGTCGACTAGCGGGGGAAAGGAGCAGTACTTC.

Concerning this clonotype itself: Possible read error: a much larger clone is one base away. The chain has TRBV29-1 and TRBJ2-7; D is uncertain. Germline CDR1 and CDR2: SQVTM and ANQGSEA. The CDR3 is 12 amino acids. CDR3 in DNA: TGCAGCGTTGTAAAAGGGTCCTACGGGCAGTACTTC. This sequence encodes CSVVKGSYGQYF.

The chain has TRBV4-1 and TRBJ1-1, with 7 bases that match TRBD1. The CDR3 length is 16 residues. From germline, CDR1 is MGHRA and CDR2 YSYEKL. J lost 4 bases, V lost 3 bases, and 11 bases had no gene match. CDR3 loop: CASSQVTGAVGTEAFF. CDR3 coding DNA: TGCGCCAGCAGCCAGGTAACAGGGGCGGTTGGCACTGAAGCTTTCTTT.

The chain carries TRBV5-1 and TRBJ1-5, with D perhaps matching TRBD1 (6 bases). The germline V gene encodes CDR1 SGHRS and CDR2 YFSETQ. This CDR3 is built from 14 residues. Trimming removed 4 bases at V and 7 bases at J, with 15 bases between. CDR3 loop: CASSPTQGYQPQHF. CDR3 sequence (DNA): TGCGCCAGCAGCCCCACACAGGGATACCAGCCCCAGCATTTT.

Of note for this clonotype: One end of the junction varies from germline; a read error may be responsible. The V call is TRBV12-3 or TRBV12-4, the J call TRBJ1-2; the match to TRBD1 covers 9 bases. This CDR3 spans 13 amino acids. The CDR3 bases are TGTGCCAGCAGTCGGGACAGGGTGAATGGCTGCACCTTC. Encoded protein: CASSRDRVNGCTF.

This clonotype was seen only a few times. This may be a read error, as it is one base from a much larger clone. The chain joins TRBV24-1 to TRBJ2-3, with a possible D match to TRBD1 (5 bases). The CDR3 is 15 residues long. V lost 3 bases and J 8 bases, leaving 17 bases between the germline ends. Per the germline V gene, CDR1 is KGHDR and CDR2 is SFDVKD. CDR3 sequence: CATSDAGYDEVTQYF. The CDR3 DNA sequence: TGTGCCACCAGTGATGCAGGGTACGATGAAGTTACGCAGTATTTT.

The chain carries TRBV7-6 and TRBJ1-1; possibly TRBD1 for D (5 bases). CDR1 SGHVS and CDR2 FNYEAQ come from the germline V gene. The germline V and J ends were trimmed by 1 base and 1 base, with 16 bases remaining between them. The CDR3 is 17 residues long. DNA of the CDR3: TGTGCCAGCAGCTTAGGGGTGAGGGGCGACGGGAACACTGAAGCTTTCTTT. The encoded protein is CASSLGVRGDGNTEAFF.